This TCR beta chain is from a study of regulatory T cells in long-lasting Graves disease. Arm-PCR with iRepertoire HTBI primers amplified the CDR3 regions for these TCR beta libraries. TCRdb re-derived calls from the multiplex PCR reads in MiXCR, one entry per CDR3 protein. There are some 350,000 distinct CDR3 sequences in the sample; 16% occur only once, and 20% lies in the top ten. CDR3 length: 16 amino acids. Germline trimming cut 9 bases from V and 1 base from J; bases unmatched to any gene: 9. CDR1 ENHRY and CDR2 SYGVKD come from the germline V gene. Time point denoted: newly diagnosed GD, antithyroid drugs for less than 3 months. PBMC-derived RNA was used for the TCR library. Diagnoses of Graves' disease were made by American Thyroid Association guidelines. The same sample was also studied in work on T cells in Graves' hyperthyroidism and ophthalmopathy.

This chain links TRBV10-3 with TRBJ2-6; 7 bases map to TRBD2. This clonotype originated in a woman between 18 and 29 years old with Graves disease. The input for sequencing was peripheral blood mononuclear cells (PBMCs), taken at new diagnosis, from a patient treated with antithyroid drugs. The CDR3 bases are TGTGCCATTCCTAGGGAGGGCGGGTCTGGGGCCAACGTCCTGACTTTC. Protein sequence: CAIPREGGSGANVLTF.